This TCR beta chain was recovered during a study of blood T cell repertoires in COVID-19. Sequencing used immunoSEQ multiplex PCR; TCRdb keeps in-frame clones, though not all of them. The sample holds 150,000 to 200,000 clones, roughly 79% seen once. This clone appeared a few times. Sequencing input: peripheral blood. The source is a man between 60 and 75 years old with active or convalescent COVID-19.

CDR3 DNA: TGTGCCAGCAGCTTGGGGGGTCTTGGAGGCGGAACTGAAGCTTTCTTT. Translation: CASSLGGLGGGTEAFF. V gene TRBV5-7 combines with J gene TRBJ1-1; the D is unclear. TRBV5-7 is given ORF status, its function remaining uncertain. The CDR3 length is 16 residues. V shed 0 bases and J shed 5 bases, with 17 bases lying between them.